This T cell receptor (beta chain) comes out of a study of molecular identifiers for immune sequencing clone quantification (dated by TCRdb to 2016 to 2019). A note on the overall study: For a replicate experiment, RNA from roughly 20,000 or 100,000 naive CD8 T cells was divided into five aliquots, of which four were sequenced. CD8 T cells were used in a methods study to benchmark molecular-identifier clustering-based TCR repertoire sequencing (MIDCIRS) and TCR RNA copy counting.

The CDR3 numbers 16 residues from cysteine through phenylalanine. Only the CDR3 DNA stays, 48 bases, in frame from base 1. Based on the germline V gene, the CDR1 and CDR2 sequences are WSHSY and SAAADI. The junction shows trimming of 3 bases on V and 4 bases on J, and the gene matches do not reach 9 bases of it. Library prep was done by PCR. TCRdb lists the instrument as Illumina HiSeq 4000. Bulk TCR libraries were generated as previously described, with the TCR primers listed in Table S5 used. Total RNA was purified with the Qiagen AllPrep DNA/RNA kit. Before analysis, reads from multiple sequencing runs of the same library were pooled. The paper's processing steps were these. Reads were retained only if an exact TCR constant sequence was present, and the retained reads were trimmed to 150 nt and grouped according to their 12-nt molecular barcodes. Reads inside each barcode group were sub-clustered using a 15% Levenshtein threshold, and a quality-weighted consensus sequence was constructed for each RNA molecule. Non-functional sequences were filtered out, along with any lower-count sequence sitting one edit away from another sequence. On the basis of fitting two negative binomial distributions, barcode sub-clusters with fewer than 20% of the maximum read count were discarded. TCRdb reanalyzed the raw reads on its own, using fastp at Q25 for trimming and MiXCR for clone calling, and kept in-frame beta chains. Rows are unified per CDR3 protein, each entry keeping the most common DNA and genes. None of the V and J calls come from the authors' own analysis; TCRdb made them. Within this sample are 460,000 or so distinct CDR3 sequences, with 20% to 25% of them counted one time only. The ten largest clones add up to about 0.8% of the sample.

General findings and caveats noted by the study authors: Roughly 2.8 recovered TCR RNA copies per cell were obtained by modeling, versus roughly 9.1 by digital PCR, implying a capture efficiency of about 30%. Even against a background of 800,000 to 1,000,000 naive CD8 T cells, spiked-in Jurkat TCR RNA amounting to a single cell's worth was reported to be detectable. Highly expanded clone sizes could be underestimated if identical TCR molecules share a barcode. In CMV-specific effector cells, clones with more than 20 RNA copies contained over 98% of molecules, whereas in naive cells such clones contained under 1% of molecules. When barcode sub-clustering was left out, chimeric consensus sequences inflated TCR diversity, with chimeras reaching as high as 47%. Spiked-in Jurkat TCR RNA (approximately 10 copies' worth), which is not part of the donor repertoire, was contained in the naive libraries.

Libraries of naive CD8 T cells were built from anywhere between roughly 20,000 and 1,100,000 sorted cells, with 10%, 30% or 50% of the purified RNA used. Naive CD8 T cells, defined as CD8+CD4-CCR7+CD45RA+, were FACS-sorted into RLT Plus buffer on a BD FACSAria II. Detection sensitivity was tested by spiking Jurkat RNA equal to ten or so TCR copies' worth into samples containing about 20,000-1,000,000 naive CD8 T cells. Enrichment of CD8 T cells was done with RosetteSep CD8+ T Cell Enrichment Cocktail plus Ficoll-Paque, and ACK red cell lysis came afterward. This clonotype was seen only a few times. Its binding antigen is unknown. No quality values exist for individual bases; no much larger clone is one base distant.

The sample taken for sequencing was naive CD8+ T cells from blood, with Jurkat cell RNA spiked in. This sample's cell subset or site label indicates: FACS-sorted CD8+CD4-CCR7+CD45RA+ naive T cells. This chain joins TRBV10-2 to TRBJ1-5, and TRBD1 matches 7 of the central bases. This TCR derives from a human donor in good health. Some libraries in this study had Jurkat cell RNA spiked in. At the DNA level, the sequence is TGCGCCAGCAGTGAAGAGCGACAGGGAGGAAATCAGCCCCAGCATTTT. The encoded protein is CASSEERQGGNQPQHF.